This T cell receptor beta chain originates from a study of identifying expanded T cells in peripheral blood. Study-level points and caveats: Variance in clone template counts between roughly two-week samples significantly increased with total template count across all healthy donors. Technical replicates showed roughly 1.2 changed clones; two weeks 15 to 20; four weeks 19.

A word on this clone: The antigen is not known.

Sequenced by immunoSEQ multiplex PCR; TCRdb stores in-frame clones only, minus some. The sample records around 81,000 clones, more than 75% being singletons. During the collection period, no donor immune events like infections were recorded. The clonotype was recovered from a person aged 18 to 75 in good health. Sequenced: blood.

CDR3 protein: CASSGGHSTDTQYF. CDR3 DNA sequence: TGTGCCAGCAGTGGCGGTCATAGCACAGATACGCAGTATTTT. The V gene is TRBV6-1, the J gene TRBJ2-3; D gene uncertain. CDR1 is MNHNS, CDR2 SASEGT, per germline. The CDR3 sequence is 14 residues long. The V end was cut by 4 bases, the J end by 0 bases, with 8 bases between.